A selection of T cell receptor beta chains follows, all from one sample in a study of OX40 agonist ivuxolimab in advanced cancers. Using immunoSEQ multiplex PCR, the repertoire was profiled, and TCRdb retains in-frame clones only, with some absent. This table holds roughly 63,000 clones, approximately 89% found once. The source was CD4+ or CD8+ T cells sorted from blood, collected in a trial of the OX40 agonist ivuxolimab. These receptors were collected from an adult with an advanced solid tumor such as melanoma, head and neck, liver or kidney cancer. Both conserved end residues are trimmed from each CDR3.

V: TRBV2; CDR3: ASTRGWGTDTQY
V: TRBV10-3; CDR3: AISGEGSNQPQH
V: TRBV4-2; CDR3: ASSPGTSGRRF
V: TRBV4-2; CDR3: ASSQHTDTQY
V: TRBV28; CDR3: ASSSGGGWPYEQY
V: TRBV7-9; CDR3: ASSFSGGTYEQY
V: TRBV29-1; CDR3: SVEGLAGGPETQY
V: TRBV10-3; CDR3: AISGGRGLNTEAF
V: TRBV18; CDR3: ASSPPTSRANEQF
V: TRBV25-1; CDR3: ASSWLAGGPIYEQY
V: TRBV5-1; CDR3: ASSLVFDRSYEQY
V: TRBV2; CDR3: ASSEFSYEQY
V: TRBV19; CDR3: ASSRSLRQGANTDTQY
V: TRBV5-6; CDR3: ASSFSAGAPYNEQF
V: TRBV28; CDR3: ASKTKLGVTEAF
V: TRBV28; CDR3: ASSRLAGGRSYNEQF
V: TRBV29-1; CDR3: SVDSRNTDTQY
V: TRBV7-2; CDR3: ASSYRENRRDTQY
V: TRBV29-1; CDR3: SGSGSSFFTDTQY
V: TRBV7-7; CDR3: ASSMTGGTEAF
V: TRBV7-9; CDR3: ASSLPSSGQGEHEQY
V: TRBV19; CDR3: ASRDHGYT
V: TRBV5-1; CDR3: ASSLAGVVNSPLH
V: TRBV6-5; CDR3: ASSLRQGKAF
V: TRBV7-3; CDR3: ASSPRFGATQY
V: TRBV30; CDR3: AWSTGSNEQF
V: TRBV25-1; CDR3: ASSRDPKETQY
V: TRBV9; CDR3: ASSVDTSAYNEQF
V: TRBV19; CDR3: ASRRGGTEAF
V: TRBV27; CDR3: ASSPWEGSGGYNEQF
V: TRBV12-1; CDR3: ASSLGQGKTGNTIY
V: TRBV6-5; CDR3: ASRQVPNYGYT
V: TRBV9; CDR3: ASSSGAPSYNEQF
V: TRBV10-2; CDR3: ASSGATEAF
V: TRBV28; CDR3: ASSWTGENEQY
V: TRBV27; CDR3: ASSLGRGQPQH
V: TRBV9; CDR3: ASSAPASEQY
V: TRBV5-4; CDR3: ASSYGGTSYEQY
V: TRBV27; CDR3: ASGLAGYNEQF
V: TRBV28; CDR3: ASSFPLAAPAGTDTQY